The 23 T cell receptor beta chains in this list originate from one sample, sequenced in a study of blood T cell repertoires in COVID-19. Produced via immunoSEQ multiplex PCR; TCRdb's table is partial and in-frame only. The sample has tens of thousands of clones, roughly four fifths seen once; the top ten hold about 7%. The sequenced material came from peripheral blood. The receptor source for this set is a man in his fifties or sixties with active or convalescent COVID-19.

V gene TRBV30 combines with J gene TRBJ1-1; 12 bases agree with TRBD1. This CDR3 is 15 amino acids long. CDR1 and CDR2 from the germline V gene are GTSNPN and SVGIG (reference sequence). The junction had 10 bases not matched to a gene; V was cut back by 2 bases and J by 9 bases. The DNA for the CDR3 is TGTGCCTGGAGTCCGGGACAGGGGGCAACCCTGCAAGCTTTCTTT. It is translated as CAWSPGQGATLQAFF.

This chain uses TRBV9 with TRBJ1-2; 8 positions agree with TRBD1. The CDR3 loop spans 15 amino acids. Germline V gives CDR1 SGDLS, CDR2 YYNGEE. Trimming at V came to 0 bases and at J to 4 bases, leaving 5 bases not matched to a gene. The CDR3 nucleotides are TGTGCCAGCAGCGTAGGAACAGGGGGTGGCTATGGCTACACCTTC. The encoded protein is CASSVGTGGGYGYTF.

This sequence joins TRBV27 and TRBJ2-5, with D maybe TRBD1 (6 bases). In germline, CDR1 is MNHEY, CDR2 SMNVEV (reference sequence). Trimming took off 2 bases at V and 7 bases at J, with 20 bases between the two ends. This CDR3 comprises 16 residues. The CDR3 nucleotides read TGTGCCAGCAGTTTAGGCACAGAAATTAGAGGGGGGACCCAGTACTTC. Translating gives CASSLGTEIRGGTQYF.

V and J are TRBV5-1 and TRBJ1-4; D may be TRBD1 (6 bases). Trimming stripped 1 base from V and 8 bases from J, with 18 bases between. Germline CDR1 reads SGHRS; CDR2 reads YFSETQ. The CDR3 loop spans 16 amino acids. CDR3 in amino acids: CASSLIPGGPDEKLFF. CDR3 nucleotides: TGCGCCAGCAGCTTGATCCCCGGGGGGCCCGACGAAAAACTGTTTTTT.

The V and J genes are TRBV5-1 and TRBJ2-1, with 10 bases matching TRBD2. Germline trimming cut 4 bases from V and 5 bases from J; bases unmatched to any gene: 9. CDR3 length: 16 amino acids. Germline V lookup: CDR1 SGHRS, CDR2 YFSETQ. The CDR3 region has the DNA TGCGCCAGCAGCGCCGAGGGGCTAGCGGGGGACAATGAGCAGTTCTTC. This codes for CASSAEGLAGDNEQFF.

This sequence joins TRBV19 and TRBJ2-5; 7 bases are a match to TRBD1. CDR1 and CDR2 (germline): LNHDA, SQIVND (reference sequence). The CDR3 spans 13 residues. V lost 5 bases and J lost 3; bases outside the gene matches: 3. The CDR3: CASSAQGEETQYF. CDR3 coding DNA: TGTGCCAGTAGTGCCCAGGGGGAAGAGACCCAGTACTTC. Full variable domain (remainder filled in from reference TRBV19 and TRBJ2-5): DGGITQSPKYLFRKEGQNVTLSCEQNLNHDAMYWYRQDPGQGLRLIYYSQIVNDFQKGDIAEGYSVSREKKESFPLTVTSAQKNPTAFYLCASSAQGEETQYFGPGTRLLVL.

About this clone itself: Other DNA sequences of this sample code for an identical CDR3. This chain links TRBV30 with TRBJ2-2; possibly TRBD1 for D (6 bases). Deletions cut 0 bases from V and 1 base from J, with 9 bases between. The germline V gene has CDR1 GTSNPN and CDR2 SVGIG (reference sequence). The CDR3 covers 15 residues. This CDR3 is CAWSVPDRNTGELFF. Here the CDR3 DNA reads TGTGCCTGGAGTGTACCGGACAGGAACACCGGGGAGCTGTTTTTT.

This clone occurred once. The gene calls are TRBV14 and TRBJ2-2; 8 bases align to TRBD2. The CDR3 covers 16 residues. Germline lookup yields CDR1 SGHDN and CDR2 FVKESK. J gave up 10 bases and V 1 base, and 11 bases lay outside the gene matches. The CDR3 sequence is CASSQAAAGAPEELFF. DNA of the CDR3: TGTGCCAGCAGCCAAGCTGCAGCGGGGGCCCCCGAGGAGCTGTTTTTT.

This rearrangement joins TRBV11-2 to TRBJ1-1; possible D gene TRBD1, 6 bases. The CDR3 spans 14 residues. Germline V gene lookup returns CDR1 SGHAT and CDR2 FQNNGV. V was clipped by 5 bases and J by 0 bases, with 10 bases between them. The CDR3: CASSRGGLNTEAFF. The CDR3, as DNA: TGTGCCAGCAGCCGTGGGGGCCTGAACACTGAAGCTTTCTTT.

This chain connects TRBV7-8 to TRBJ2-7; D is unclear. Germline V CDR1 and CDR2: SGHVS, FQNEAQ. The CDR3 runs 12 residues. V lost 5 bases and J lost 2, with 7 bases in between. In DNA form, the CDR3 reads TGTGCCAGCAGCAGAGACACCTACGAGCAGTACGTC. This sequence encodes CASSRDTYEQYV.

The chain recombines TRBV12-3 or TRBV12-4 with TRBJ2-7, with 7 nucleotides matching TRBD1. This CDR3 is 13 amino acids long. CDR3 nucleotide sequence: TGTGCCAGCAGTTCGGGGACCGGGACAGCACAAACTGTC. Amino acid sequence: CASSSGTGTAQTV.

This clone was recorded a few times. This chain links TRBV5-4 with TRBJ2-2; 7 bases align to TRBD1. Germline V lookup: CDR1 SGHNT, CDR2 YYREEE (reference sequence). Trimming removed 4 bases from V and 2 bases from J; junction bases left unmatched: 5. There are 15 residues in the CDR3. The CDR3 DNA reads as TGTGCCAGCAGCACACAGGGGTCAAACACCGGGGAGCTGTTTTTT. Translation gives CASSTQGSNTGELFF. Combining the CDR3 with reference TRBV5-4 and TRBJ2-2 gives the whole variable domain ETGVTQSPTHLIKTRGQQVTLRCSSQSGHNTVSWYQQALGQGPQFIFQYYREEENGRGNFPPRFSGLQFPNYSSELNVNALELDDSALYLCASSTQGSNTGELFFGEGSRLTVL.

This chain uses TRBV6-4 with TRBJ1-6; 7 bases are shared with TRBD1. Per germline, CDR1 MRHNA and CDR2 SNTAGT. J gave up 7 bases and V 4 bases, and 4 bases lay outside the gene matches. This CDR3 comprises 14 residues. The CDR3 nucleotides read TGTGCCAGCAGTGCCGAGGGGGCGAATTCACCCCTCCACTTT. Translated, it gives CASSAEGANSPLHF.

In this sample, this clone turned up a few times. V gene TRBV11-3 combines with J gene TRBJ2-3; TRBD1 agrees at 9 bases. Germline lookup yields CDR1 SGHNT and CDR2 YENEEA. V was pared by 3 bases and J by 2 bases, with 6 bases of the junction left unmatched. The length of the CDR3 is 16 residues. In nucleotides, the CDR3 is TGTGCCAGCAGCTTGGGGACAGGGTCGGTCACAGATACGCAGTATTTT. It codes for CASSLGTGSVTDTQYF.

Only one count was recorded for this clone. The chain has TRBV14 and TRBJ1-2; the D is unclear. The CDR3 loop spans 17 amino acids. Germline loops: CDR1 SGHDN, CDR2 FVKESK. Trimming pared 1 base from V and 0 bases from J, leaving 15 bases between. CDR3 protein: CASSQGRSDGSNYGYTF. CDR3 DNA sequence: TGTGCCAGCAGCCAAGGGAGGTCAGACGGTTCTAACTATGGCTACACCTTC.

This CDR3 is CASSYWAGKDEQYF. CDR3 nucleotide sequence: TGTGCCAGCAGTTATTGGGCAGGTAAAGACGAGCAGTACTTC. This chain joins TRBV27 and TRBJ2-7; D is uncertain. This CDR3 spans 14 amino acids. Per the germline V gene, CDR1 is MNHEY and CDR2 is SMNVEV (reference sequence). Trimming removed 4 bases at V and 5 bases at J, with 15 bases between.

CDR3 residues: CASSPDSATDTQYF. CDR3 nucleotide sequence: TGTGCCAGCAGCCCGGACAGCGCGACAGATACGCAGTATTTT. V usage is TRBV7-2 and J usage is TRBJ2-3, with a possible D match to TRBD1 (6 bases). Trimming removed 5 bases at V and 3 bases at J, with 12 bases between. This CDR3 is 14 amino acids long. Germline values: CDR1 SGHTA, CDR2 FQGNSA.

A single count supports this clone. CDR3 nucleotides: TGCGCCAGCAGCCAATTTGAAGGGGGGAACACTGAAGCTTTCTTT. Protein product: CASSQFEGGNTEAFF. The chain combines TRBV4-1 with TRBJ1-1; D is possibly TRBD1 (6 bases). The CDR3 has 15 residues. Trimming stripped 2 bases from V and 1 base from J, with 11 bases between. Germline values: CDR1 MGHRA, CDR2 YSYEKL.

The CDR3 DNA is TGTGCCAGCAGTGAATCTGAGTACTCTGGAAACACCATATATTTT. This codes for CASSESEYSGNTIYF. This sequence joins TRBV25-1 and TRBJ1-3; no definite D call. Trimming stripped 1 base from V and 0 bases from J, with 7 bases between. The germline gives CDR1 MGHDK, CDR2 SYGVNS. The CDR3 has 15 residues.

This chain uses TRBV27 with TRBJ2-6; 10 bases line up with TRBD1. J gave up 0 bases and V 5 bases, and 7 bases lay outside the gene matches. The CDR3 runs to 18 residues. CDR1 and CDR2 (germline): MNHEY, SMNVEV (reference sequence). This CDR3 reads CASSAGQGDISGANVLTF. The CDR3 DNA sequence: TGTGCCAGCAGTGCCGGACAGGGGGATATCTCTGGGGCCAACGTCCTGACTTTC.

This chain links TRBV5-1 with TRBJ1-4; D is perhaps TRBD1 (6 bases). Deletions cut 0 bases from V and 8 bases from J, with 14 bases between. The CDR3 length is 15 residues. Germline V gene lookup returns CDR1 SGHRS and CDR2 YFSETQ. Here the CDR3 reads CASSLDGGRGEKLFF. CDR3 coding DNA: TGCGCCAGCAGCTTGGACGGGGGGCGCGGGGAAAAACTGTTTTTT.

V usage is TRBV7-8 and J usage is TRBJ2-7; 8 bases agree with TRBD1. CDR3 length: 16 residues. With 0 bases clipped from V and 4 bases from J, the junction kept 8 bases outside the gene matches. CDR1 and CDR2 (germline): SGHVS, FQNEAQ. CDR3 bases: TGTGCCAGCAGCTTAGCGTCTAGGCAGGGGGCATACGAGCAGTACTTC. It is translated as CASSLASRQGAYEQYF.

V gene TRBV2 combines with J gene TRBJ2-7; D is unclear. Germline CDR1 and CDR2: SNHLY and FYNNEI. V lost 4 bases, J lost 4 bases, and 8 bases lay in between. The CDR3 is 12 amino acids. The CDR3 sequence: CASSVGFYEQYF. The CDR3 DNA sequence: TGTGCCAGCAGTGTTGGCTTTTACGAGCAGTACTTC.